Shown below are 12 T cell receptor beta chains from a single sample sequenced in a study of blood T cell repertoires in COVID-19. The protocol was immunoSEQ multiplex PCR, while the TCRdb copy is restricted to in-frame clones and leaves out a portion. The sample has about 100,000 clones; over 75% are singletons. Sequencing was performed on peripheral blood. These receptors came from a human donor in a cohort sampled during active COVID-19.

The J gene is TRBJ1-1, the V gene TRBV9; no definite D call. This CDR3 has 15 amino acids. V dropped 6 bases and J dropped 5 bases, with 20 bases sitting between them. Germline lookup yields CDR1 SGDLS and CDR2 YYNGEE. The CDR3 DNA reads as TGTGCCAGCACCCCCCTGGCCGGGGTTCTTACTGAAGCTTTCTTT. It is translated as CASTPLAGVLTEAFF.

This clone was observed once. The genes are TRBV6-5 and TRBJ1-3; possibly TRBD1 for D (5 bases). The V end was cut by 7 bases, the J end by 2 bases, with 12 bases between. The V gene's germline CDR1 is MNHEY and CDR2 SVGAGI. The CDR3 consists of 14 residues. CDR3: CASTLSGAGNTIYF. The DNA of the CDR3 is TGTGCCAGCACCCTTTCGGGGGCTGGAAACACCATATATTTT.

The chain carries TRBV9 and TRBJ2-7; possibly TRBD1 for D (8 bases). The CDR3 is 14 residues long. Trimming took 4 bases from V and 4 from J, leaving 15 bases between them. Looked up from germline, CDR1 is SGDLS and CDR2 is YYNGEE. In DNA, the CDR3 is TGTGCCAGCAGCCAACAGGGGGGGTCGTACGAGCAGTACTTC. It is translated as CASSQQGGSYEQYF.

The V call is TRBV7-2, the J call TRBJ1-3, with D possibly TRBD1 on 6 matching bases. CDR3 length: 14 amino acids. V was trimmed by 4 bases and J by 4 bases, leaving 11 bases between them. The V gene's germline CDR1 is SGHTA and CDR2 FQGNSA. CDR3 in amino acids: CASSSTGSGNTIYF. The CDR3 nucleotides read TGTGCCAGCAGCTCAACAGGGAGCGGAAACACCATATATTTT.

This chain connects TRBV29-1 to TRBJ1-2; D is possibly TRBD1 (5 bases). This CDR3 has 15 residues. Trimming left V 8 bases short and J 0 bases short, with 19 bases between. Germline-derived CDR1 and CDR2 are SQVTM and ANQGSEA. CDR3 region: CSIVDVGPANYGYTF. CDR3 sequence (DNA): TGCAGCATTGTGGATGTGGGGCCGGCTAACTATGGCTACACCTTC.

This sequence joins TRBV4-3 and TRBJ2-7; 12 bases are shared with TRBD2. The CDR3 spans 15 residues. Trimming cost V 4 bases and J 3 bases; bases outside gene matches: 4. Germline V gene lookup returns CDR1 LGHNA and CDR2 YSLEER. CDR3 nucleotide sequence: TGCGCCAGCAGCCGACGGACTAGCGGGATCTACGAGCAGTACTTC. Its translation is CASSRRTSGIYEQYF.

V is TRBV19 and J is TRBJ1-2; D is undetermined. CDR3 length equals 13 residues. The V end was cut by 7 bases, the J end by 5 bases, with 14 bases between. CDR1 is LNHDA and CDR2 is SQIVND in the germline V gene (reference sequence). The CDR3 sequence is CASTSTGEYGYTF. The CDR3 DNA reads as TGTGCCAGTACCTCAACCGGGGAGTATGGCTACACCTTC.

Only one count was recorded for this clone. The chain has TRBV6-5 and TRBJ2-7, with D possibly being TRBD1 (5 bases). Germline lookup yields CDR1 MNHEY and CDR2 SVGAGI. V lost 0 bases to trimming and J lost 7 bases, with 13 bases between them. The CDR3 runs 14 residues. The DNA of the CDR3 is TGTGCCAGCAGTTACTCGGGAATTGGGGCAGAGCAGTACTTC. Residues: CASSYSGIGAEQYF.

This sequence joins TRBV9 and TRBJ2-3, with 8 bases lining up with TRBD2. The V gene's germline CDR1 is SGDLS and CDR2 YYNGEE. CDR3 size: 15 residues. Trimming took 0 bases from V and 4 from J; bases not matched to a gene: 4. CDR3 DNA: TGTGCCAGCAGCGTAGGGGGGCGGGAGGCAGATACGCAGTATTTT. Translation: CASSVGGREADTQYF.

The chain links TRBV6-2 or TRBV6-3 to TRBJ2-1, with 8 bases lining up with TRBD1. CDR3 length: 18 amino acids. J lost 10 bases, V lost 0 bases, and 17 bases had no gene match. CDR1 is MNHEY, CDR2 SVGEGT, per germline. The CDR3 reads CASSYSSSPGGNQREQFF. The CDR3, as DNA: TGTGCCAGCAGTTACTCCTCCTCGCCAGGGGGCAACCAAAGGGAGCAGTTCTTC.

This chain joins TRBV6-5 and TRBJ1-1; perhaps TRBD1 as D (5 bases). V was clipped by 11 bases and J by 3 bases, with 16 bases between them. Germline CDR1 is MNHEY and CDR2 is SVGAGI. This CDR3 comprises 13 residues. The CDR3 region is CACSRVGDTEAFF. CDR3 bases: TGTGCCTGCTCCAGGGTTGGGGACACTGAAGCTTTCTTT.

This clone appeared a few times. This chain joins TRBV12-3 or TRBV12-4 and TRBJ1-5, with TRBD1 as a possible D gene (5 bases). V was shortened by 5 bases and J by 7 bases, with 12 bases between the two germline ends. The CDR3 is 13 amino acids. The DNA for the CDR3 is TGTGCCAGCAGTGGGGGGTCGCGGCAGCCCCAGCATTTT. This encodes CASSGGSRQPQHF.